A selection of T cell receptor beta chains follows, all from one sample in a study of T cell changes during pregnancy in multiple sclerosis. The method was immunoSEQ multiplex PCR; TCRdb's version includes in-frame clones alone and lacks a portion of them. Of about 48,000 clones listed, approximately 93% are singletons. The sequencing used CD4+ T cells from peripheral blood mononuclear cells, collected in the first trimester of pregnancy. The receptors originated from a female donor with multiple sclerosis, enrolled in a pregnancy study. CDR3s include the opening cysteine and the closing phenylalanine or tryptophan. D genes are given only for firm matches. Clone size is given for some rows only: seen once, a few or many times, or a class if the clone is expanded.

DNA | CDR3 | D | J | size | V
TGCAGCGTTGAAGACCGAATCGGGACTCCCCACTCCTACGAGCAGTACTTC | CSVEDRIGTPHSYEQYF | - | TRBJ2-7 | - | TRBV29-1
TGTGCCAGCAGCCAGCTACAGGTCCGAAGAAGGGGCTACACCTTC | CASSQLQVRRRGYTF | - | TRBJ1-2 | - | TRBV7-9
TGTGCCACCAGCAGAGATTATGGACAGGGGGATCGGGGCTACACCTTC | CATSRDYGQGDRGYTF | TRBD1 | TRBJ1-2 | - | TRBV15
TGTGCCAGCAGCTTGGACTTGGGACAGCATTTAGGCTATGGCTACACCTTC | CASSLDLGQHLGYGYTF | TRBD1 | TRBJ1-2 | - | TRBV5-6
TGCAGTGCCACTAGGACAGATACGCAGTATTTT | CSATRTDTQYF | - | TRBJ2-3 | - | TRBV20-1
TGTGCCAGCAGCTCAGAGGGACTAGCGGGGACAAATGAGCAGTTCTTC | CASSSEGLAGTNEQFF | TRBD2 | TRBJ2-1 | - | TRBV7-6
TGCGCCACCCTCCCCAGGGCCGGGTACTTC | CATLPRAGYF | - | TRBJ2-7 | - | TRBV4-1
TGTGCCAGCAGCGCCACAGAGCTCACTGAAGCTTTCTTT | CASSATELTEAFF | - | TRBJ1-1 | - | TRBV9
TGTGCCAGCAGCGGGCCCAAGAACACTGAAGCTTTCTTT | CASSGPKNTEAFF | - | TRBJ1-1 | - | TRBV9
TGTGCCAGCAGCTTAGGGTCGGGGGGGAACACCGGGGAGCTGTTTTTT | CASSLGSGGNTGELFF | TRBD2 | TRBJ2-2 | - | TRBV11-1
TGTGCCAGCTCACCCACCATCGACACCTTTGGCTATGGCTACACCTTC | CASSPTIDTFGYGYTF | - | TRBJ1-2 | - | TRBV18
TGTGCCAGCGGCAAATACCTGGGGCCAGAGACCCAGTACTTC | CASGKYLGPETQYF | - | TRBJ2-5 | - | TRBV7-6
TGTGCCTGGAGCCCGACAGGGGGCCGGCAGCCCCAGCATTTT | CAWSPTGGRQPQHF | TRBD1 | TRBJ1-5 | once | TRBV30
TGTGCCAGCAGCTTAGTGCAGGGGAGCGCCTACGAGCAGTACTTC | CASSLVQGSAYEQYF | - | TRBJ2-7 | - | TRBV7-8
TGTGCCAGCAGCGTCGGGACTAGCATCACCGGGGAGCTGTTTTTT | CASSVGTSITGELFF | TRBD2 | TRBJ2-2 | - | TRBV9
TGTGCCTGGAGTTTGGGGCTAGGAAGAACCAGTGATCAGCCCCAGCATTTT | CAWSLGLGRTSDQPQHF | - | TRBJ1-5 | - | TRBV30